A single sample is the source of the 10 T cell receptor beta chains below, sequenced in a study of blood T cell repertoires in COVID-19. Repertoires were generated with immunoSEQ multiplex PCR, while TCRdb's copy carries only in-frame clones and drops some. Of about 11,000 clones in the sample, 84% were seen once. Material: peripheral blood. The receptors were sampled from a man aged 50 to 60 with active COVID-19.

This clone has just one count. Here the CDR3 reads CATSNPGYNSPLHF. The DNA of the CDR3 is TGTGCCACCAGCAATCCAGGGTACAATTCACCCCTCCACTTT. This chain links TRBV15 with TRBJ1-6; TRBD1 is a possible D gene (5 bases). CDR1 LNHNV and CDR2 YYDKDF come from the germline V gene (reference sequence). The CDR3 length is 14 residues. V lost 4 bases, J lost 7 bases, and 11 bases lay in between. Looking up the rest from reference TRBV15 and TRBJ1-6 gives the full variable domain: DAMVIQNPRYQVTQFGKPVTLSCSQTLNHNVMYWYQQKSSQAPKLLFHYYDKDFNNEADTPDNFQSRRPNTSFCFLDIRSPGLGDTAMYLCATSNPGYNSPLHFGNGTRLTVT.

The V gene is TRBV11-2, the J gene TRBJ2-7; D is unresolved. Per germline, CDR1 SGHAT and CDR2 FQNNGV. The CDR3 is made up of 13 amino acids. Trimming removed 1 base at V and 1 base at J, with 5 bases between. The CDR3 loop is CASSLVYSYEQYF. The CDR3 region has the DNA TGTGCCAGCAGCTTAGTATATTCCTACGAGCAGTACTTC.

The chain is built from TRBV5-6 and TRBJ2-7; the match to TRBD2 covers 10 bases. V shed 7 bases, J shed 2 bases, and the junction held 6 bases outside the gene matches. The CDR3 consists of 14 residues. Germline CDR1 reads SGHDT; CDR2 reads YYEEEE. CDR3 sequence: CASGITSGAYEQYF. CDR3 nucleotides: TGTGCCAGCGGGATAACTAGCGGGGCCTACGAGCAGTACTTC.

The chain recombines TRBV7-9 with TRBJ2-2; the match to TRBD2 covers 9 bases. The CDR3 has 15 amino acids. V was clipped by 7 bases and J by 7 bases; unmatched bases: 10. Germline CDR1 reads SEHNR; CDR2 reads FQNEAQ (reference sequence). CDR3: CASTLHSGGVGELFF. In nucleotides, the CDR3 is TGTGCCAGCACACTCCATAGCGGGGGTGTCGGGGAGCTGTTTTTT.

The chain links TRBV3-1 (or the pseudogene TRBV3-2) to TRBJ2-5; 7 positions match TRBD1. From germline, CDR1 is LGHDT and CDR2 YNNKEL (reference sequence). V lost 2 bases to trimming and J lost 2 bases; unmatched junction nucleotides: 11. This CDR3 contains 17 residues. The CDR3 sequence is CASSQLPDRIAQETQYF. Written as DNA, the CDR3 is TGTGCCAGCAGCCAATTGCCGGACAGGATTGCTCAAGAGACCCAGTACTTC.

The chain links TRBV24-1 to TRBJ2-2; TRBD1 matches at 7 bases. Germline-derived CDR1 and CDR2 are KGHDR and SFDVKD. This CDR3 has 18 amino acids. V trimming: 3 bases; J trimming: 7 bases; junction bases outside the gene matches: 16. CDR3 amino acids: CATSDPGDSRTRVGELFF. DNA for the CDR3: TGTGCCACCAGTGATCCTGGGGACAGCCGGACCCGGGTCGGGGAGCTGTTTTTT.

This clone has just one count. The gene calls are TRBV27 and TRBJ2-7; D uncertain. The CDR3 sequence is 14 residues long. Trimming took 2 bases from V and 2 from J, leaving 10 bases between them. The germline CDR1 and CDR2 sequences are MNHEY and SMNVEV (reference sequence). In DNA form, the CDR3 reads TGTGCCAGCAGTTTAACGGCGGTCACCTACGAGCAGTACTTC. The encoded protein is CASSLTAVTYEQYF.

The V gene is TRBV5-6, the J gene TRBJ2-5; 9 nucleotides match TRBD2. The germline V gene has CDR1 SGHDT and CDR2 YYEEEE. The CDR3 loop spans 17 amino acids. Unmatched junction bases numbered 13, after V lost 5 bases and J lost 2 bases. CDR3: CASSFLAGALVQETQYF. In nucleotides, the CDR3 is TGTGCCAGCAGTTTCTTAGCGGGAGCCCTCGTGCAAGAGACCCAGTACTTC.

CDR3 protein: CACQGSGRVGDTQYF. The CDR3 DNA sequence: TGTGCCTGCCAAGGGAGCGGGAGAGTCGGAGATACGCAGTATTTT. The chain is built from TRBV7-9 and TRBJ2-3; 8 bases line up with TRBD2. Trimming removed 11 bases from V and 5 bases from J; junction bases left unmatched: 15. Germline CDR1 reads SEHNR; CDR2 reads FQNEAQ (reference sequence). The CDR3 is 15 residues long. Full variable domain (missing parts from reference TRBV7-9 and TRBJ2-3): DTGVSQNPRHKITKRGQNVTFRCDPISEHNRLYWYRQTLGQGPEFLTYFQNEAQLEKSRLLSDRFSAERPKGSFSTLEIQRTEQGDSAMYLCACQGSGRVGDTQYFGPGTRLTVL.

The rearrangement uses TRBV28 and TRBJ1-5; D is undetermined. Looked up from germline, CDR1 is MDHEN and CDR2 is SYDVKM. Between the trimmed V and J ends, which lost 3 bases and 6 bases, there was a span of 3 bases. The CDR3 runs 11 residues. In DNA form, the CDR3 reads TGTGCCAGCAGTTTTAGTCAGCCCCAGCATTTT. It translates to CASSFSQPQHF.